This T cell receptor beta chain was identified during a study of glioma-infiltrating T cells. Study results and limitations: Tissue-blood divergence was below expectation in non-neoplastic patients, above in gliomas. CDR3 overlap between tissue and blood was very small.

About this clonotype: Its antigen remains unknown.

The iRepertoire nested amplicon-rescue multiplex PCR amplified TCR alpha and beta CDR3s from RNA. For one-step reverse transcription and amplification, roughly 95-450 ng of tissue mRNA or PBMC total RNA was used. MiXCR, applied by TCRdb to the multiplex PCR reads, yields one record per CDR3 protein. There are about 140,000 distinct CDR3 sequences in the sample; about two fifths occur only once, and 15% to 25% lies in the top ten. The clonotype was recovered from a human donor with low-grade glioma or glioblastoma, undergoing nonglioma brain surgery, or in good health (not recorded which). Specimen: glioma tissue, nonneoplastic brain tissue, or PBMCs (not recorded which).

Here the CDR3 DNA reads TGTGCCAGAAGTGGTTGGTCCGGGAGCTCCTACGAGCAGTACTTC. This sequence encodes CARSGWSGSSYEQYF. The chain carries TRBV6-6 and TRBJ2-7, with D tentatively TRBD2 (6 bases). The CDR3 is 15 amino acids. Trimming took 9 bases from V and 0 from J, leaving 18 bases between them. Germline V lookup: CDR1 MNHNY, CDR2 SVGAGI (reference sequence).